The source of this T cell receptor (beta chain) is a study of post-analysis software for immune sequencing data. For the study at large: The cohort encompassed relapsing-remitting, secondary progressive and progressive-relapsing multiple sclerosis disease courses. Notes on the study in general: A handful of TRBV segments were significantly more frequent in patients than in controls. TRBV5-6, TRBV5-1 and TRBV20-1 were among these segments.

Included in the TCR beta cDNA libraries were unique molecular identifiers. TCRdb re-called the PCR reads with MiXCR, one entry per CDR3 protein. Of almost 700,000 distinct CDR3 sequences listed, approximately 60% are singletons. This clonotype appeared a single time. What it binds is not known. The CDR3 has 11 amino acids. The V gene's germline CDR1 is MGHDK and CDR2 SYGVNS. The V and J ends lost 9 bases and 7 bases respectively, with 12 bases between them. This receptor was obtained from a girl aged 2 to 10 with multiple sclerosis. The sample consisted of blood. The chain carries TRBV25-1 and TRBJ1-2, with a weak D call TRBD1 (6 bases). CDR3 sequence reads: CASQGGSGYTF. Here the CDR3 DNA reads TGTGCCAGTCAAGGGGGGTCTGGCTACACCTTC.